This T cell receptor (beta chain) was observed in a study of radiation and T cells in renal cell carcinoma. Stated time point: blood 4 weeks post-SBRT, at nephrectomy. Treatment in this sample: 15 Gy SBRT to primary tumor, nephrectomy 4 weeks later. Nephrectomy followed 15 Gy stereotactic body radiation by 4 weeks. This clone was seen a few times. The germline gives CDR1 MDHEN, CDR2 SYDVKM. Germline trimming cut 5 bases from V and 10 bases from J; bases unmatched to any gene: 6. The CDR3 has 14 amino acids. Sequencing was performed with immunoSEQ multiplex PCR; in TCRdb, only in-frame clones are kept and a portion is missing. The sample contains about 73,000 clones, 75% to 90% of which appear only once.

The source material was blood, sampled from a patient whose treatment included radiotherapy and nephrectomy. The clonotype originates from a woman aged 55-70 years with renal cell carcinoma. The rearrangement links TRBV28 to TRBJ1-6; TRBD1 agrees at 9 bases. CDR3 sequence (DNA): TGTGCCAGCAGTACCGGGACAGGGTACTCACCCCTCCACTTT. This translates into CASSTGTGYSPLHF.